The table lists the clone carrying this T cell receptor (beta chain) with many counts. Its antigen is unknown. Amplified TCR beta CDR3 regions derived from RNA transcripts. HTBI primers drove first-round RT-PCR of the TCR CDR3. TCRdb re-called the multiplex PCR reads through MiXCR, storing one row per CDR3 protein. The table includes roughly 630,000 distinct CDR3 sequences, approximately 14% detected once. The sample comes from a study of T cells in Graves' hyperthyroidism and ophthalmopathy. Overall study findings and caveats: In blood, most of the thyroid clonotypes expanded above 0.001 were also present.

The V gene lost 5 bases and the J gene lost 4 bases, with 11 bases spanning the gap. Germline lookup yields CDR1 MDHEN and CDR2 SYDVKM. This CDR3 comprises 13 residues. Hyperthyroidism had been newly diagnosed in patients aged 18 to 65, and its duration was under 2 months. Patients with uncontrolled infections, other autoimmune diseases, pregnancy or lactation were excluded. Thyroid ultrasound, orbital computed tomography, clinical symptoms, and serum thyroxine and TRAb underpinned diagnoses. The clonotype originates from a woman under 40 with Graves' hyperthyroidism. The material sequenced was blood. The chain has TRBV28 and TRBJ2-5; D gene unclear. CDR3 residues: CASSPSARETQYF. The CDR3 nucleotides read TGTGCCAGCAGTCCTTCGGCTAGAGAGACCCAGTACTTC.